This T cell receptor beta chain was identified during a study of patients and donors after allogeneic stem cell transplantation. Each CDR3 protein is one row after TCRdb ran MiXCR on the RT-PCR reads. The sample comprises some 160,000 distinct CDR3 sequences, roughly 22% of which are singletons, and roughly 25% rests with the top ten. The CDR3 has 13 residues. CDR1 is SGDLS and CDR2 is YYNGEE in the germline V gene. Trimming removed 4 bases at V and 3 bases at J, with 11 bases between. The sequenced sample was blood, either unsorted or a sorted T cell fraction (not recorded which). This sequence was found in a human donor who was either an allogeneic HSCT recipient or a stem cell or donor lymphocyte infusion donor (not recorded which). It is not recorded whose cells these are; they may come from a transplant donor. The genes are TRBV9 and TRBJ2-7; the D is unclear. CDR3 DNA: TGTGCCAGCAGCACGAGCCCCGACTACGAGCAGTACTTC. Translation gives CASSTSPDYEQYF.